This T cell receptor (beta chain) was documented in a study of blood T cell repertoires in COVID-19. Overall study context: Whether acute or convalescent, the COVID-19 samples came from the United States, Italy and Spain.

Data came from immunoSEQ multiplex PCR; TCRdb stores just in-frame clones and leaves some out. This table holds about 230,000 clones, around 80% found once. The clonotype originates from a man aged 35 to 55 with acute or convalescent COVID-19. The specimen was peripheral blood.

CDR3 amino acids: CASSLAEYGYTF. In DNA, the CDR3 is TGTGCCAGCAGCTTAGCGGAGTATGGCTACACCTTC. The rearrangement joins TRBV7-8 to TRBJ1-2; D remains unclear. The germline V gene encodes CDR1 SGHVS and CDR2 FQNEAQ. The V end lost 0 bases, the J end lost 5 bases, and 4 bases lay between the germline ends. The CDR3 has 12 residues.